This T cell receptor beta chain was sequenced in a study of blood T cells in healthy people across ages. Findings and caveats of the study: Donor CMV infection status was unknown, possibly confounding age-related changes in expanded clonotypes. In older individuals, TCR beta diversity per million T cells was lower, falling roughly linearly with age. Percentage of naive T cells showed a strong correlation with TCR beta diversity.

There are a few counts of this clonotype. Its antigen is currently unknown. The V and J ends lost 5 bases and 2 bases, in that order; junction bases with no gene match: 7. Germline V gene sequence: CDR1 DFQATT, CDR2 SNEGSKA (reference sequence). The CDR3 extends over 15 amino acids. Each donor had around 9.8 milliliters of peripheral blood drawn. Alongside a J-beta primer mix, a sample-barcoded 5' primer served in a second PCR lasting roughly 6 to 11 cycles. TCRdb analysed the 5' RACE reads with MiXCR anew, one entry per CDR3 protein. Of 1.5 million to 2 million distinct CDR3 sequences in the sample, roughly two fifths were seen once.

Sequenced material: blood. The sequence was collected from a human donor in good health. The rearrangement joins TRBV20-1 to TRBJ2-1; 9 bases map to TRBD2. For the CDR3, the DNA is TGCAGTGCTTCGGGGCGGGGGGGCCCCTACAATGAGCAGTTCTTC. It specifies CSASGRGGPYNEQFF.